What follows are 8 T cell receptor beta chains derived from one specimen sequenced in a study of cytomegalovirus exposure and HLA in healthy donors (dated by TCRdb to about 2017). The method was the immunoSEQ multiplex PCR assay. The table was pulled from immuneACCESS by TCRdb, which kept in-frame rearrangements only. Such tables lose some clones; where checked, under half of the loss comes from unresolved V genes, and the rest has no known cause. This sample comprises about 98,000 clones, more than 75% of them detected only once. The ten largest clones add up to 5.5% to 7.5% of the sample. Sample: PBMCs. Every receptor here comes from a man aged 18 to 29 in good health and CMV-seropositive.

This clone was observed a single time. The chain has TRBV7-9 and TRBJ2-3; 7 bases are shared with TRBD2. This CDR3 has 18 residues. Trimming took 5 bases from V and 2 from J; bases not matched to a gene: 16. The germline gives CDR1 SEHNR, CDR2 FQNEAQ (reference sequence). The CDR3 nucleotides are TGTGCCAGCAGCCCGTGGGGGGGAGGGCCCACTTCCACAGATACGCAGTATTTT. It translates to CASSPWGGGPTSTDTQYF.

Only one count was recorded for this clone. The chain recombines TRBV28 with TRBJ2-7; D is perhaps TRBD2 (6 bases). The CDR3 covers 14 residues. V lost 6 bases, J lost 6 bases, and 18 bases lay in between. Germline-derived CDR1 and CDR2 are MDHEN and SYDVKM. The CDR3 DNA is TGTGCCAGCAGATTGGGAGGTGGATTGTCCGAGCAGTACTTC. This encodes CASRLGGGLSEQYF.

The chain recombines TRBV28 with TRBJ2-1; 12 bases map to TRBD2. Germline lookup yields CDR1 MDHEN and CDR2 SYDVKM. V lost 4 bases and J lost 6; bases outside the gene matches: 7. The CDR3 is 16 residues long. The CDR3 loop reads CASSYPTSGSRNEQFF. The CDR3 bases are TGTGCCAGCAGTTACCCGACTAGCGGGAGCCGCAATGAGCAGTTCTTC.

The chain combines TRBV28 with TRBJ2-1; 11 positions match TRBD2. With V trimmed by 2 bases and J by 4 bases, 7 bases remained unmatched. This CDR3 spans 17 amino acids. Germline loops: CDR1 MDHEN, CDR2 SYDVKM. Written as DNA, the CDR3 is TGTGCCAGCAGTTTAACTCGACTAGCGGGGACTTACAATGAGCAGTTCTTC. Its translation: CASSLTRLAGTYNEQFF.

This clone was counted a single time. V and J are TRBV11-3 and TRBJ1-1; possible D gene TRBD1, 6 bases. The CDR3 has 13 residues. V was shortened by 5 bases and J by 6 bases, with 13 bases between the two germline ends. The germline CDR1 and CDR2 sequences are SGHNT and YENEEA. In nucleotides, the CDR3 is TGTGCCAGCAGCCCTAGAGGGGGGGCTGAAGCTTTCTTT. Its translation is CASSPRGGAEAFF.

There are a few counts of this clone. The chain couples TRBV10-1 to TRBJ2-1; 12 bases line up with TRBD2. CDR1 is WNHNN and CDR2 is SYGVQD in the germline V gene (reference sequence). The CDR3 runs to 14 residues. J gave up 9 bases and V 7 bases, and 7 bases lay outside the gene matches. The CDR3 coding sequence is TGCGCCAGCACCCCGGGACTAGCGGGCGGTGAGCAGTTCTTC. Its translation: CASTPGLAGGEQFF.

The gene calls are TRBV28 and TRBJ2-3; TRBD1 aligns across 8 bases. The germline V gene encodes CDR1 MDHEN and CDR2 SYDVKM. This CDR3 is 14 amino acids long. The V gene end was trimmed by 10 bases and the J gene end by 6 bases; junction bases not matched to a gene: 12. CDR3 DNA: TGTGCCATCACTGTTGGACAGGGCGGGGATACGCAGTATTTT. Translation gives CAITVGQGGDTQYF.

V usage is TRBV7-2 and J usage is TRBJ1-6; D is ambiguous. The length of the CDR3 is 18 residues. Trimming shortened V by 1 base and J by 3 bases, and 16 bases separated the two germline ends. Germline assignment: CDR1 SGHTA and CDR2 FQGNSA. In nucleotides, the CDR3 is TGTGCCAGCAGCTTAGGAGCCGAGACTCTGGGCTATAATTCACCCCTCCACTTT. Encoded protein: CASSLGAETLGYNSPLHF.